This TCR beta chain is from a study of T-cell reconstitution after alpha-beta-depleted transplantation in children. This clonotype was detected ten times or more. The authors prepared the TCRbeta library with unique molecular identifiers. TCRdb redid the calling of the PCR reads with MiXCR, one entry per CDR3 protein. The table shows around 200,000 distinct CDR3 sequences, with 6% to 7% occurring only once. The CDR3 has 13 amino acids. V was pared by 6 bases and J by 2 bases, with 10 bases between. Germline lookup yields CDR1 SNHLY and CDR2 FYNNEI. The TCR originated in a human donor who donated a stem cell graft to a child with Wiskott-Aldrich syndrome. Here the sequenced sample was PBMCs from the stem cell graft donor, taken from the stem cell graft. The chain links TRBV2 to TRBJ1-2; TRBD1 is a possible D gene (6 bases). The CDR3 DNA reads as TGTGCCAGCAGCACAGGGAACAACTATGGCTACACCTTC. Protein sequence: CASSTGNNYGYTF.